This T cell receptor beta chain was obtained from a study of blood T cell repertoires in COVID-19. Study in general: Nucleic acid was either cDNA or gDNA, and it came from T cells, B-cell-depleted T cells, or PBMCs.

In the study's own analysis: Quantification of nucleated cells was approximated via reference gene primer amplification. Clones were read by immunoSEQ multiplex PCR, and TCRdb kept only the in-frame ones, dropping some. V and J calls plus clone size are reproduced from that table; the DNA served to infer D and trimming. The data hold hundreds of thousands of clones, with around nine tenths observed a single time. CDR3 length equals 15 residues. Per germline, CDR1 MDHEN and CDR2 SYDVKM. With 5 bases removed from V and 5 bases from J, the gap between germline ends came to 16 bases. Those who participated ranged in age from roughly 18 to 100 years and resided in about 24 US areas. Participants had their cohort set by participant-reported clinical history.

Specimen: PBMCs or T cells enriched from blood (not recorded which). The rearrangement joins TRBV28 to TRBJ2-1; D is unresolved. The sequence came from an older woman in a cohort exposed to, infected with or recovered from COVID-19 (not recorded which). The CDR3 spells CASSPRLKENNEQFF. The DNA of the CDR3 is TGTGCCAGCAGTCCCAGACTCAAAGAAAACAATGAGCAGTTCTTC. The full variable domain, rest sourced from reference TRBV28 and TRBJ2-1, is DVKVTQSSRYLVKRTGEKVFLECVQDMDHENMFWYRQDPGLGLRLIYFSYDVKMKEKGDIPEGYSVSREKKERFSLILESASTNQTSMYLCASSPRLKENNEQFFGPGTRLTVL.